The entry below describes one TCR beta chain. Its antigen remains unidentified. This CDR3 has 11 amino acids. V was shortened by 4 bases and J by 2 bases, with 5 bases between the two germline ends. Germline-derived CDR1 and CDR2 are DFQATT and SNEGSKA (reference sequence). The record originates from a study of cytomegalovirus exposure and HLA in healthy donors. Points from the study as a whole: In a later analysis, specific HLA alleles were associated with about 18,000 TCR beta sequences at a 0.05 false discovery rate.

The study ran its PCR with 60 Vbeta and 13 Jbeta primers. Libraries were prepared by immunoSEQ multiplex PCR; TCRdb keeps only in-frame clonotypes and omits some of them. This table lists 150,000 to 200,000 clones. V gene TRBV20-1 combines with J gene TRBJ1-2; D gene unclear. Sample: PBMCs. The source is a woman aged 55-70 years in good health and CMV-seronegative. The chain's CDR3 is CSATLNYGYTF. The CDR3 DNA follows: TGCAGTGCTACACTGAACTATGGCTACACCTTC.